This T cell receptor beta chain was profiled in a study of blood T cell repertoires in COVID-19. Across the whole study: The origin of the acute and convalescent COVID-19 samples was the United States, Italy and Spain. From T cells, B-cell-depleted T cells, or PBMCs came the material, which was cDNA or gDNA.

Germline loops: CDR1 MNHEY, CDR2 SVGAGI. This CDR3 is built from 14 residues. Trimming left V 4 bases short and J 4 bases short, with 11 bases between. Original processing notes: Reference gene primer amplification gave nucleated cell count estimates. The method was immunoSEQ multiplex PCR; TCRdb's version includes in-frame clones alone and lacks a portion of them. That table gives V, J and clone size, and the DNA gave D and trimming. The sample has 150,000 to 200,000 clones, roughly 80% seen once. The source of this sequence is a man in his sixties with acute or convalescent COVID-19. This chain links TRBV6-5 with TRBJ1-3; D not certain. Material: peripheral blood. Here the CDR3 DNA reads TGTGCCAGCAGTTTCGGAGTAGCCGGAAACACCATATATTTT. Protein: CASSFGVAGNTIYF.